Following are 22 T cell receptor beta chains from one sample sequenced in a study of shared T cell receptors in the human thymus. This table comes from immunoSEQ multiplex PCR, and its TCRdb copy is limited to in-frame clones, with some not included. Among hundreds of thousands of clones listed, more than 70% were seen once. These data were likewise used in another study, on human thymus T cells.

The sequenced sample was thymocytes. The receptors come from a boy in the first two years of life with a congenital heart defect.

Only a few counts were recorded for this clone. The chain links TRBV11-2 to TRBJ2-7, with 7 bases fitting TRBD2. There are 15 residues in the CDR3. V trimming: 3 bases; J trimming: 3 bases; junction bases outside the gene matches: 8. The germline gives CDR1 SGHAT, CDR2 FQNNGV. The CDR3 spells CASSFREVGGYEQYF. Here the CDR3 DNA reads TGTGCCAGCAGCTTTCGGGAGGTGGGGGGCTACGAGCAGTACTTC.

The chain employs TRBV2 and TRBJ1-5, with 7 positions matching TRBD1. Germline V gene lookup returns CDR1 SNHLY and CDR2 FYNNEI. The CDR3 has 17 residues. J was trimmed by 6 bases and V by 0 bases; bases with no gene match: 11. The CDR3 DNA reads TGTGCCAGCAGTGAAGCCTCGTCCCGGGACAGTTTTCAGCCCCAGCATTTT. This encodes CASSEASSRDSFQPQHF.

V and J are TRBV29-1 and TRBJ2-2, with TRBD2 matching 7 bases. The CDR3 length is 13 residues. Germline CDR1 is SQVTM and CDR2 is ANQGSEA. This CDR3 is CSGQRGNTGELFF. CDR3 sequence (DNA): TGCAGTGGCCAGCGGGGGAACACCGGGGAGCTGTTTTTT.

About this clone: The germline gene is not matched at one end of the junction; a read error may be the cause. Distinct nucleotide sequences in the sample also encode this CDR3. This chain joins TRBV4-1 and TRBJ1-5; a weak D match, TRBD1 (5 bases). Looked up from germline, CDR1 is MGHRA and CDR2 is YSYEKL. The CDR3 has 15 amino acids. CDR3: CASSQDSGNNQSQHF. DNA for the CDR3: TGCGCCAGCAGCCAAGATTCAGGGAACAATCAGTCCCAGCATTTT.

The chain couples TRBV18 to TRBJ2-7; D is uncertain. The germline gives CDR1 KGHSH, CDR2 LQKENI. This CDR3 is built from 13 residues. V was pared by 3 bases and J by 3 bases, with 9 bases between. The chain's CDR3 is CASSPRVDYEQYF. The CDR3 DNA follows: TGTGCCAGCTCACCCCGGGTGGACTACGAGCAGTACTTC.

The chain uses TRBV4-3 and TRBJ2-7, with 8 bases aligning to TRBD1. The CDR3 is 20 residues long. After removal of 4 bases from V and 0 bases from J, the junction contained 20 bases not matched to a gene. Per the germline V gene, CDR1 is LGHNA and CDR2 is YSLEER. The chain's CDR3 is CASSLAGGQGEGGTSYEQYF. CDR3 DNA sequence: TGCGCCAGCAGCCTAGCCGGTGGACAGGGAGAAGGTGGAACCTCCTACGAGCAGTACTTC.

The gene calls are TRBV5-1 and TRBJ2-7; 8 bases align to TRBD1. The CDR3 totals 15 residues. Germline values: CDR1 SGHRS, CDR2 YFSETQ. With 1 base clipped from V and 3 bases from J, the junction kept 6 bases outside the gene matches. DNA for the CDR3: TGCGCCAGCAGCTTGAACAGGGGGTATGTCTACGAGCAGTACTTC. Its translation: CASSLNRGYVYEQYF.

The V call is TRBV23-1, the J call TRBJ2-5; 7 positions match TRBD1. Gene TRBJ2-7 matches the end of the DNA better, so the J call may be wrong. TRBV23-1 is annotated as an ORF whose role is uncertain. The length of the CDR3 is 15 residues. CDR3 loop: CASIGSVTGSYEQYF. As DNA, the CDR3 is TGCGCCAGCATTGGTTCGGTGACAGGGTCCTACGAGCAGTACTTC.

The chain couples TRBV19 to TRBJ1-5; D is perhaps TRBD1 (6 bases). Trimming pared 4 bases from V and 2 bases from J, leaving 18 bases between. The CDR3 extends over 17 amino acids. Per the germline V gene, CDR1 is LNHDA and CDR2 is SQIVND (reference sequence). CDR3 amino acids: CASSKQGRRSGNQPQHF. The DNA of the CDR3 is TGTGCCAGTAGTAAACAGGGAAGGAGGTCGGGCAATCAGCCCCAGCATTTT. The variable domain in full, completed from reference TRBV19 and TRBJ1-5, reads DGGITQSPKYLFRKEGQNVTLSCEQNLNHDAMYWYRQDPGQGLRLIYYSQIVNDFQKGDIAEGYSVSREKKESFPLTVTSAQKNPTAFYLCASSKQGRRSGNQPQHFGDGTRLSIL.

Only a few counts were recorded for this clone. V gene TRBV2 combines with J gene TRBJ1-5; weak D call: TRBD1 (5 bases). Germline V gene data show CDR1 as SNHLY and CDR2 as FYNNEI. The CDR3 is made up of 16 amino acids. V lost 6 bases to trimming and J lost 1 base, with 16 bases between them. The CDR3 region has the DNA TGTGCCAGCAGGAGCAGTCGGGGGTTCAGCAATCAGCCCCAGCATTTT. Protein: CASRSSRGFSNQPQHF.

The V and J genes are TRBV20-1 and TRBJ2-2; a possible D gene is TRBD2 (5 bases). This CDR3 comprises 11 residues. Germline V gives CDR1 DFQATT, CDR2 SNEGSKA (reference sequence). Trimming pared 7 bases from V and 6 bases from J, leaving 9 bases between. The CDR3 DNA sequence: TGCAGTGTACGGGGAGCCGGGGAGCTGTTTTTT. Translation: CSVRGAGELFF.

This chain links TRBV7-9 with TRBJ2-3, with 10 bases identical to TRBD2. This CDR3 spans 16 amino acids. The J segment lost 2 bases and the V segment lost 8 bases, leaving 10 bases of the junction unmatched. The V gene's germline CDR1 is SEHNR and CDR2 FQNEAQ (reference sequence). CDR3 sequence reads: CASEAVAGGTTDTQYF. As DNA, the CDR3 is TGTGCCAGCGAGGCTGTAGCGGGGGGAACCACAGATACGCAGTATTTT.

The V call is TRBV4-2, the J call TRBJ1-4, with D possibly matching TRBD1 (6 bases). The germline CDR1 and CDR2 sequences are LGHNA and YNFKEQ. The CDR3 has 18 residues. V lost 3 bases and J 0 bases, leaving 17 bases between the germline ends. The CDR3 is CASSHTGTLLTTNEKLFF. The CDR3 DNA is TGTGCCAGCAGCCACACCGGGACATTGCTAACAACTAATGAAAAACTGTTTTTT.

V and J are TRBV28 and TRBJ2-7; D perhaps matches TRBD2 (6 bases). V gave up 6 bases and J gave up 6 bases, with 18 bases separating them. CDR1 and CDR2 (germline): MDHEN, SYDVKM. The CDR3 has 14 residues. DNA for the CDR3: TGTGCCAGCAGGAAGACTAGGAGTGGCTCCGAGCAGTACTTC. This gives the protein CASRKTRSGSEQYF.

The chain carries TRBV28 and TRBJ2-7; 10 bases line up with TRBD2. V gave up 1 base and J gave up 0 bases; unmatched junction bases: 6. The germline CDR1 and CDR2 sequences are MDHEN and SYDVKM. The CDR3 has 17 residues. The CDR3 bases are TGTGCCAGCAGTTTATTCTGGGCTAGCGGGAGCTCCTACGAGCAGTACTTC. It codes for CASSLFWASGSSYEQYF.

This chain uses TRBV28 with TRBJ1-4; D is perhaps TRBD1 (5 bases). CDR3 length: 16 residues. Trimming pared 4 bases from V and 5 bases from J, leaving 17 bases between. In germline, CDR1 is MDHEN, CDR2 SYDVKM. CDR3 bases: TGTGCCAGCAGTTCCTCAGACAGAAAGAGAAATGAAAAACTGTTTTTT. It codes for CASSSSDRKRNEKLFF.

The chain has TRBV7-3 and TRBJ2-3; D is perhaps TRBD1 (6 bases). Trimming stripped 5 bases from V and 7 bases from J, with 25 bases between. The CDR3 spans 17 residues. Germline-derived CDR1 and CDR2 are SGHTA and FQGTGA. In nucleotides, the CDR3 is TGTGCCAGCAGCAGATCCGGGACAAGGGGCGCGAGGTATACGCAGTATTTT. It codes for CASSRSGTRGARYTQYF. Using reference TRBV7-3 and TRBJ2-3 for the parts outside the CDR3, the full variable domain is GAGVSQTPSNKVTEKGKYVELRCDPISGHTALYWYRQSLGQGPEFLIYFQGTGAADDSGLPNDRFFAVRPEGSVSTLKIQRTERGDSAVYLCASSRSGTRGARYTQYFGPGTRLTVL.

This clone was seen once. The gene calls are TRBV4-3 and TRBJ2-7; 13 bases fit TRBD2. The CDR3 length is 17 residues. V lost 1 base and J lost 6; bases outside the gene matches: 9. Germline lookup yields CDR1 LGHNA and CDR2 YSLEER. The CDR3 nucleotides read TGCGCCAGCAGCCAAGGGACTAGCGGGGGCGTTGGGGGCGAGCAGTACTTC. Translating it yields CASSQGTSGGVGGEQYF.

V is TRBV6-1 and J is TRBJ2-7; weak D call: TRBD1 (5 bases). Germline V gene lookup returns CDR1 MNHNS and CDR2 SASEGT. The CDR3 extends over 14 amino acids. V lost 7 bases, J lost 2 bases, and 15 bases lay in between. This CDR3 reads CASMTRARTYEQYF. The CDR3 coding sequence is TGTGCCAGCATGACCAGGGCGAGAACCTACGAGCAGTACTTC.

This clone was seen once. This rearrangement joins TRBV11-2 to TRBJ2-5; tentatively, D is TRBD1 (6 bases). This CDR3 is 14 amino acids long. From germline, CDR1 is SGHAT and CDR2 FQNNGV. Trimming left V 5 bases short and J 2 bases short, with 12 bases between. The CDR3 protein is CASSPTGRQETQYF. For the CDR3, the DNA is TGTGCCAGCAGCCCAACAGGGAGACAAGAGACCCAGTACTTC.

The chain employs TRBV7-2 and TRBJ1-1; 7 nucleotides line up with TRBD1. The CDR3 runs to 17 residues. Germline V lookup: CDR1 SGHTA, CDR2 FQGNSA. The J segment lost 1 base and the V segment lost 1 base, leaving 9 bases of the junction unmatched. The CDR3 loop is CASSLGRNRGTNTEAFF. CDR3 nucleotides: TGTGCCAGCAGCTTAGGTAGGAACAGGGGTACGAACACTGAAGCTTTCTTT.

The genes are TRBV4-1 and TRBJ1-5, with D tentatively TRBD1 (6 bases). Germline lookup yields CDR1 MGHRA and CDR2 YSYEKL. The V end lost 2 bases, the J end lost 6 bases, and 14 bases lay between the germline ends. CDR3 length: 15 amino acids. The DNA for the CDR3 is TGCGCCAGCAGCCAATCCCAGGGGAGAGCTCAGCCCCAGCATTTT. Its translation: CASSQSQGRAQPQHF.